This T cell receptor beta chain was obtained from a study of blood T cell repertoires in COVID-19. Study context: The origin of the acute and convalescent COVID-19 samples was the United States, Italy and Spain. PBMCs, B-cell-depleted T cells, or T cells were the source of the cDNA or gDNA that made up the material.

As originally analysed: Reference gene primer amplification gave estimated nucleated cell counts. Profiling relied on immunoSEQ multiplex PCR, and the TCRdb table lists in-frame clones only, not all of them. The DNA gave D and trimming, while V, J and clone size come from that table. In the table there are about 29,000 clones, around 74% of which are singletons. This sequence was found in a woman in her sixties or seventies with active or convalescent COVID-19. The sequenced sample consisted of peripheral blood.

In DNA, the CDR3 is TGTGCCAGCAGCCCTTGGGGGGGGAAGAGTCAGCCCCAGCATTTT. Translating it yields CASSPWGGKSQPQHF. This chain joins TRBV7-8 and TRBJ1-5, with D tentatively TRBD1 (5 bases). The CDR3 is 15 residues long. Germline CDR1 SGHVS, CDR2 FQNEAQ. Between the trimmed V and J ends, which lost 5 bases and 6 bases, there was a span of 17 bases.